Below are 5 T cell receptor beta chains sequenced from a single sample in a study of T-cell reconstitution after alpha-beta-depleted transplantation in children. The TCRbeta library incorporated unique molecular identifiers. TCRdb re-called the PCR reads through MiXCR, storing one row per CDR3 protein. The repertoire holds 450,000 to 600,000 distinct CDR3 sequences, 10% seen once, with just over 2% in the top ten. Source: PBMCs, taken before TCRalphabeta/CD19-depleted stem cell transplant. All receptors come from a child aged 2 to 10 with inherited bone marrow failure, due to receive a stem cell transplant.

This clonotype was recorded many times. The chain links TRBV4-1 to TRBJ2-1; 11 nucleotides agree with TRBD2. CDR1 and CDR2 (germline): MGHRA, YSYEKL. V trimming: 0 bases; J trimming: 0 bases; junction bases outside the gene matches: 16. The CDR3 loop spans 22 amino acids. In nucleotides, the CDR3 is TGCGCCAGCAGCCAAGACGGTTTCGGGCTAGCGGGAGGTTCCAGCTCCTACAATGAGCAGTTCTTC. Its translation is CASSQDGFGLAGGSSSYNEQFF.

This clonotype was found many times. CDR3 nucleotides: TGTGCCAGCAGTTTATCCCTAGCGGGAGTCAATGAGCAGTTCTTC. Amino acids: CASSLSLAGVNEQFF. The chain employs TRBV12-3 or TRBV12-4 and TRBJ2-1; 10 bases agree with TRBD2. This CDR3 has 15 amino acids. V lost 2 bases, J lost 6 bases, and 4 bases stayed unmatched.

In its sample, this clonotype was seen many times. The chain uses TRBV29-1 and TRBJ2-7; D might be TRBD1 (6 bases). CDR3 length: 13 amino acids. V dropped 6 bases and J dropped 6 bases, with 18 bases sitting between them. Germline V gene sequence: CDR1 SQVTM, CDR2 ANQGSEA. The CDR3 protein is CSVMTGRPPEQYF. The CDR3 bases are TGCAGCGTAATGACAGGCCGTCCCCCCGAGCAGTACTTC.

This clonotype was observed many times. V is TRBV5-1 and J is TRBJ2-7; 7 bases line up with TRBD1. Germline trimming cut 0 bases from V and 4 bases from J; bases unmatched to any gene: 7. Looked up from germline, CDR1 is SGHRS and CDR2 is YFSETQ. The CDR3 covers 15 residues. CDR3 DNA sequence: TGCGCCAGCAGCTTGGGACCCGGGACAGTTTACGAGCAGTACTTC. Translating gives CASSLGPGTVYEQYF.

The rearrangement uses TRBV4-3 and TRBJ1-2; the D gene is possibly TRBD1 (5 bases). The germline V gene encodes CDR1 LGHNA and CDR2 YSLEER. V lost 1 base to trimming and J lost 12 bases, with 21 bases between them. There are 15 residues in the CDR3. CDR3 residues: CASSQGGHVHHSHTF. In DNA, the CDR3 is TGCGCCAGCAGCCAAGGTGGACACGTCCATCATAGCCACACCTTC.